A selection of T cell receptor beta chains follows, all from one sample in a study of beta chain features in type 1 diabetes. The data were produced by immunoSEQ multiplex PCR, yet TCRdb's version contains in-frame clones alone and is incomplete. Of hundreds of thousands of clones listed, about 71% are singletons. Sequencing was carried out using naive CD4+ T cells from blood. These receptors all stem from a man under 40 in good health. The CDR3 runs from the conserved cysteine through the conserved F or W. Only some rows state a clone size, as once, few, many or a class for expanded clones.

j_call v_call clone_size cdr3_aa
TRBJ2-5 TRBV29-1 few CSGRHQETQYF
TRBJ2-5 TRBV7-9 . CASSPGAGRETQYF
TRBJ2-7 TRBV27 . CASSLGGSGEQYF
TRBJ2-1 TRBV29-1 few CSVSRTAYNEQFF
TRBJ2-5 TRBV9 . CASSVGTEETQYF
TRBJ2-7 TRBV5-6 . CASSFGTELYEQYF
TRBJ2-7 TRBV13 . CASSPHLWASSYEQYF
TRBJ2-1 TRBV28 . CASSLGLSEQFF
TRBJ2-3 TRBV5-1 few CASSSGTSGTDTQYF
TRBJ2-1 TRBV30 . CAWRPEYNEQFF
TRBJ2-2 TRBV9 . CASSVGGLGVAGELFF
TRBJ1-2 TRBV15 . CATSRETGNYGYTF
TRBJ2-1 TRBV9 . CASSTNPGQGYNEQFF
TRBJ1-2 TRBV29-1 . CSVQGQGAYGYTF
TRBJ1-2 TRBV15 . CATSRGQGDGYTF
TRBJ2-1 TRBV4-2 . CASSWRLAVDNEQFF
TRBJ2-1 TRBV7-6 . CASRKDRTLDNEQFF
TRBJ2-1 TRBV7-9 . CASSLTGYNEQFF
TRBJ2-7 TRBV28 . CASSLSGLAGGDEQYF
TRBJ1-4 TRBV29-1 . CSVRTGSDEKLFF
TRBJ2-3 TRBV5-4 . CASSPRTSGGPTDTQYF
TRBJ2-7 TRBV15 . CATSRSTTYEQYF
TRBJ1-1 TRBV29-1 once CSVAYRAGNTEAFF
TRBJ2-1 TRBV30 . CAREGRGYNEQFF
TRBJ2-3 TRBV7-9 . CASSLDLPDTQYF
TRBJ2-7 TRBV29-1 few CSARTATKEQYF
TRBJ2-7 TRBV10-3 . CAISEQGTYEQYF
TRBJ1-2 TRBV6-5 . CASRRGQINYGYTF
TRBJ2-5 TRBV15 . CATSRDLETQYF
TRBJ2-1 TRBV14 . CASSPLARLAGGEQFF
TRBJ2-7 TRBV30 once CAWSVLRGSYEQYF
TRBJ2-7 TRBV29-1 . CSGADPGTEQYF
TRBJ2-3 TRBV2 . CASSEGLAGHTDTQYF
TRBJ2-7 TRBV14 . CASSQAGTGTYEQYF
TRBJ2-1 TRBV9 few CASSVANEQFF
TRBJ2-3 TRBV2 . CASSVRRGNTDTQYF
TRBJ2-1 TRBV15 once CATSRDRDEQFF
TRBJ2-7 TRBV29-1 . CSVEDQRGLDEQYF
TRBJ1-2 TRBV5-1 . CASSPQGSYGYTF
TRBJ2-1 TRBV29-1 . CSVETEYNEQFF
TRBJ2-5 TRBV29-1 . CSVGGTGKETQYF
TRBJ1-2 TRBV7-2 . CASSDPRRDRNYGYTF